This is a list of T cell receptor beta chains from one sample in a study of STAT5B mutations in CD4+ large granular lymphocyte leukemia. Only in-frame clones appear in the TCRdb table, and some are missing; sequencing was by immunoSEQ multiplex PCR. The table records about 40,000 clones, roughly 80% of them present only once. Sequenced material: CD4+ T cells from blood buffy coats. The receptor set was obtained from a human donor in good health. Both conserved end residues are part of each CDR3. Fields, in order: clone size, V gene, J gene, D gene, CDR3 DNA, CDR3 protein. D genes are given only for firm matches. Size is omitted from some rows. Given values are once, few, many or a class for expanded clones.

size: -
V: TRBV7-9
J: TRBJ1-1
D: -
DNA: TGTGCCAGCAGCTTAGGCGGACAGAACGAAGCTTTCTTT
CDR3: CASSLGGQNEAFF

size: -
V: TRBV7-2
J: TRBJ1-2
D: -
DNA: TGTGCCAGCAGCTTAGTCGCAGACTATGGCTACACCTTC
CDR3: CASSLVADYGYTF

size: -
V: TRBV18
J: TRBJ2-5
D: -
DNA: TGTGCCAGCTCACCAAATAACCTGGAGACCCAGTACTTC
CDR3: CASSPNNLETQYF

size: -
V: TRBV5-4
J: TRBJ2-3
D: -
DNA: TGTGCCAGCAGCCACAATCCTAGCACAGATACGCAGTATTTT
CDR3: CASSHNPSTDTQYF

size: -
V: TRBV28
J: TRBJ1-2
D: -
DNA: TGTGCCAGCAGTGCTATCGGATATGGCTACACCTTC
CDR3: CASSAIGYGYTF

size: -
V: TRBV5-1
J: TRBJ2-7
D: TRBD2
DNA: TGCGCCAGCAGCTTGGTTCGCGGGGGGGCCTACGAGCAGTACTTC
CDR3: CASSLVRGGAYEQYF

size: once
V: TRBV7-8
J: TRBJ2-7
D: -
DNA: TGTGCCAGCAGCTTAGAACGGGGCGTCTACGAGCAGTACTTC
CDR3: CASSLERGVYEQYF

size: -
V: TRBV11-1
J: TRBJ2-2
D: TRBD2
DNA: TGTGCCAGCAGCTTAAAACTAGCGACATTGAACACCGGGGAGCTGTTTTTT
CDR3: CASSLKLATLNTGELFF

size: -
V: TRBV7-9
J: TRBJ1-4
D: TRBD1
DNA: TGTGCCAGCAGCCGATCGGGACAGGGCAATGAAAAACTGTTTTTT
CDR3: CASSRSGQGNEKLFF

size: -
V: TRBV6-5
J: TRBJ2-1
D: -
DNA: TGTGCCAGCAGCATCGACAGGTACGGGGTTGGGCAGTTCTTC
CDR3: CASSIDRYGVGQFF

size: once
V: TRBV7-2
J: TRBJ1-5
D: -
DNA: TGTGCCAGCAGCTTAGTATACGGGCAGCCCCAGCATTTT
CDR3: CASSLVYGQPQHF

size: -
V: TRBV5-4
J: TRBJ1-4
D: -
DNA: TGTGCCAGCAGCCCCGGGGGGGAACAAGTAAAACTGTTTTTT
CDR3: CASSPGGEQVKLFF

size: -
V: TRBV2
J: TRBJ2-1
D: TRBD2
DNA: TGTGCCAGCAGCGCCGGGACTAGCACCAATGAGCAGTTCTTC
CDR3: CASSAGTSTNEQFF